These 7 T cell receptor beta chains were all obtained from the same sample, sequenced in a study of high-grade serous ovarian cancer treatment subgroups (dated by TCRdb to 2020 to 2023). The tumor samples were collected prior to definitive surgery or chemotherapy. Receptors were amplified or captured by the immunoSEQ multiplex PCR assay. This is the immuneACCESS table as TCRdb keeps it, with only in-frame sequences that have V and J called. A part of the clones is gone; compared with another copy, unresolved V genes explain less than half, and the rest is unexplained. Here the sample has around 30,000 clones; roughly four fifths occur a single time. The ten largest clonotypes hold 2.1% of the sample. Sequenced sample: tumor tissue. All receptors come from a human donor with high-grade serous ovarian cancer.

This chain connects TRBV7-9 to TRBJ1-2; 7 nucleotides agree with TRBD1. The CDR3 spans 15 residues. V lost 4 bases and J lost 2; bases outside the gene matches: 7. Germline V lookup: CDR1 SEHNR, CDR2 FQNEAQ (reference sequence). DNA for the CDR3: TGTGCCAGCAGCTCTTACAGGGGCTTAAACTATGGCTACACCTTC. This sequence encodes CASSSYRGLNYGYTF.

This clone was detected a few times. The V gene is TRBV30, the J gene TRBJ1-1; TRBD1 matches 9 bases. CDR3 length: 13 residues. The germline gives CDR1 GTSNPN, CDR2 SVGIG (reference sequence). J gave up 6 bases and V 5 bases, and 7 bases lay outside the gene matches. The DNA for the CDR3 is TGTGCCTGGGGGGACAGGGAGGGCGCTGAAGCTTTCTTT. It codes for CAWGDREGAEAFF.

This clone appeared a single time. The CDR3 spells CASSSSSYNEQFF. The CDR3, as DNA: TGCGCCAGCAGTTCTTCCTCCTACAATGAGCAGTTCTTC. This chain uses TRBV5-1 with TRBJ2-1; D is uncertain. CDR1 is SGHRS and CDR2 is YFSETQ in the germline V gene. This CDR3 is 13 amino acids long. V lost 5 bases and J 0 bases, leaving 6 bases between the germline ends.

V and J are TRBV7-2 and TRBJ2-1; 10 bases are a match to TRBD1. Germline CDR1 is SGHTA and CDR2 is FQGNSA. This CDR3 region has 17 residues. The V gene end was trimmed by 2 bases and the J gene end by 10 bases; junction bases not matched to a gene: 14. CDR3: CASSLLYLGQGSLEQFF. The CDR3 DNA is TGTGCCAGCAGCTTACTCTATCTGGGACAGGGGTCTCTAGAGCAGTTCTTC.

The chain joins TRBV28 to TRBJ2-1; no firm D call. This CDR3 is 15 amino acids long. The ends were cut back, 6 bases at V and 3 bases at J, with 15 bases in the middle. The germline V gene has CDR1 MDHEN and CDR2 SYDVKM. The CDR3 loop is CASSLKGLNYNEQFF. The CDR3 DNA follows: TGTGCCAGCAGCCTGAAGGGTCTAAACTACAATGAGCAGTTCTTC.

This clone was counted only a few times. The V call is TRBV19, the J call TRBJ2-2, with 8 bases aligning to TRBD2. Unmatched junction bases numbered 6, after V lost 2 bases and J lost 4 bases. Per germline, CDR1 LNHDA and CDR2 SQIVND (reference sequence). The CDR3 contains 16 residues. CDR3 sequence: CASSINGLAVTGELFF. The CDR3 DNA follows: TGTGCCAGTAGTATAAATGGACTAGCAGTCACCGGGGAGCTGTTTTTT.

The chain joins TRBV27 to TRBJ2-7, with D perhaps matching TRBD1 or TRBD2 (6 bases each). The CDR3 spans 15 residues. V was pared by 2 bases and J by 6 bases, with 17 bases between. Germline CDR1 is MNHEY and CDR2 is SMNVEV (reference sequence). CDR3 sequence: CASSLEGGRYSEQYF. DNA for the CDR3: TGTGCCAGCAGTTTAGAAGGGGGGCGATACTCCGAGCAGTACTTC.